This TCR beta chain appears in the sequencing data of a study of shared clonotypes between healthy human individuals. Study observations and caveats: Estimated clonotype richness was generally higher in naive than memory subsets. Donors were few, which limited the genetic and exposure-history diversity represented.

As defined, naive CD8 cells were CD45RO-negative and positively selected for CCR7, with terminally differentiated effector memory CD45RA+ cells excluded. The assay was immunoSEQ multiplex PCR, and TCRdb's table has in-frame clones only and misses some. The table lists millions of clones, about 93% of them singletons, with more than 1.5% in the top ten. In regard to this clone: What it binds is unknown.

Germline V CDR1 and CDR2: MRHNA, SNTAGT. The junction had 4 bases not matched to a gene; V was cut back by 0 bases and J by 6 bases. CDR3 size: 16 residues. This clonotype was sampled from a man between 18 and 29 years old in good health. Some clones in this sample may be carry-over from other donors' samples. Material for sequencing was naive CD8+ T cells from PBMCs. The chain couples TRBV6-4 to TRBJ2-2; 10 bases are shared with TRBD2. This CDR3 is CASSDSIAGGAGELFF. In DNA form, the CDR3 reads TGTGCCAGCAGTGACTCGATAGCGGGAGGCGCCGGGGAGCTGTTTTTT.